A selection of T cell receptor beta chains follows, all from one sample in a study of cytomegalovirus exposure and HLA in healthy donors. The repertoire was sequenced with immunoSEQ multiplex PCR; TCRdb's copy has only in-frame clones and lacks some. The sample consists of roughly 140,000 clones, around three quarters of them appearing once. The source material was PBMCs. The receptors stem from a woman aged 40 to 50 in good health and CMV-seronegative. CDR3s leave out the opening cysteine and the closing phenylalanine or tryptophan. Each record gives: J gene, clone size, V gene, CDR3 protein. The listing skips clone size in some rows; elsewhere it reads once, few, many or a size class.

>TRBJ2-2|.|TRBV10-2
ASTPTGYNTGELF
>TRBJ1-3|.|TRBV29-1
SVEELDITRGGSGNTIY
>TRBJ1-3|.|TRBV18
ASSPAVLSGNTIY
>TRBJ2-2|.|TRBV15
ATSPRKGGTGELF
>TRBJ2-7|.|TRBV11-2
ASSSLGQGIYEQY
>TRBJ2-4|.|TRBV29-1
SVGQEAKNIQY
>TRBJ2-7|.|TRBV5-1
ASRLTSGRPYEQY
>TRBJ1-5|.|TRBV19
ASKTGTGFARDTNQPQH
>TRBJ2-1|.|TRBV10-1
ASSVGGAYNEQF
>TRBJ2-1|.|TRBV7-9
ASSLESGDYNEQF
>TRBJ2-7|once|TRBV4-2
ASSRELLVGGEQY
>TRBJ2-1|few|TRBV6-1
ASSEAPLAGFGEQF
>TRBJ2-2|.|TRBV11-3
ASSPGQGRNTGELF
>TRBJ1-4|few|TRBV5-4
ASSLAGVGEKLF
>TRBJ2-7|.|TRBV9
ASSAQPGLAGGYLSYEQY
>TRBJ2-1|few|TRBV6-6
ASSSERSNEQF
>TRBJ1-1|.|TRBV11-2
ASSPNPREVYAEAF
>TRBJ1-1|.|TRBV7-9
ASSDTGTGGTEAF
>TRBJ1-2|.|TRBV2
ASSESGQGYGYT
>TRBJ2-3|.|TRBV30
AWSDLGGWRTDTQY
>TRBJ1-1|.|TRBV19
ASSLLTGGMNTEAF
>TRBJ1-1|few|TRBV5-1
ASSSGYTEAF
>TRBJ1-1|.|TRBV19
ASRGMGQGADTEAF
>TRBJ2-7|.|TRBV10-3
AITAGGRGYEQY
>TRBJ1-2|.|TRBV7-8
ASSLDGQNGYT
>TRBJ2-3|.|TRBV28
ASSRGDASTDTQY
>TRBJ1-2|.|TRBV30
AWSVALSRGYT
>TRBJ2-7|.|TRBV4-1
ASRLEPGQGMYEQY
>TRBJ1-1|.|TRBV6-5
ASSYGGRDTEAF
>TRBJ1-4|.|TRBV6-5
ASLTGRLVGEKLF
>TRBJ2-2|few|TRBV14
ASSQGGTANTGELF
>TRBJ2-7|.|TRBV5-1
ASSPIPGIVSYEQY
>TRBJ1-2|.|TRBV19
ASSISQGNYGYT
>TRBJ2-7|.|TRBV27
ASRGQGFYYEQY
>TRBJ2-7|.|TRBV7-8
ASSPPGPYYEQY
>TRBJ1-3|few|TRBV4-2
ASSPPEGSGNTIY
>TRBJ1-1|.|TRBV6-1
ASGRQGKAEAF
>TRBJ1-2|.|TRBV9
ASSLRMLGGEGGYT
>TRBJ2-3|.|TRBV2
ASSGLAGEVGTQY
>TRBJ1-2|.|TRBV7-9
ASSPWTENYGYT
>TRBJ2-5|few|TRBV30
AWGAGETQY
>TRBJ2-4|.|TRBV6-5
ASSYSWRAKNIQY
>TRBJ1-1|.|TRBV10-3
AIKRQDGDTEAF
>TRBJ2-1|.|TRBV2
ASSEGASGRGVGGNEQF
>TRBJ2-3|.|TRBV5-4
ASSWGGGGTDTQY